These 17 T cell receptor beta chains originate from one sample sequenced in a study of T-cell memory formation after mild COVID-19. From the 5' RACE reads, TCRdb called clonotypes with MiXCR, one entry per CDR3 protein. Of approximately 430,000 distinct CDR3 sequences in the sample, around 22% were seen once. The sequenced sample consisted of PBMCs or a T cell subset sorted from them (not recorded which). The receptors shown here come from an adult woman who had mild COVID-19 (a few samples of this study predate the infection). Cell type and time point are not known.

The rearrangement uses TRBV9 and TRBJ1-2; the D gene is possibly TRBD1 (5 bases). Germline-derived CDR1 and CDR2 are SGDLS and YYNGEE. The CDR3 contains 16 residues. V dropped 1 base and J dropped 3 bases, with 16 bases sitting between them. CDR3 protein: CASSVYGTRAYYGYTF. The CDR3 DNA sequence: TGTGCCAGCAGCGTATATGGGACCAGGGCTTACTATGGCTACACCTTC.

The chain carries TRBV5-1 and TRBJ2-2; 7 bases match TRBD2. Trimming cost V 5 bases and J 6 bases; bases outside gene matches: 10. Per germline, CDR1 SGHRS and CDR2 YFSETQ. This CDR3 region has 15 residues. This chain's CDR3 is CASRFELATAGELFF. Here the CDR3 DNA reads TGCGCCAGCAGGTTCGAACTAGCGACGGCCGGGGAGCTGTTTTTT.

This clonotype was seen only a few times. This chain links TRBV6-5 with TRBJ1-2; D is perhaps TRBD1 (5 bases). The CDR3 totals 16 residues. Between the trimmed V and J ends, which lost 1 base and 1 base, there was a span of 13 bases. Germline values: CDR1 MNHEY, CDR2 SVGAGI. The CDR3 DNA sequence: TGTGCCAGCAGTTACTTACCCGGGACGAGTAACTATGGCTACACCTTC. Protein sequence: CASSYLPGTSNYGYTF.

The chain carries TRBV5-4 and TRBJ1-1; weak D call: TRBD1 (5 bases). The V gene lost 4 bases and the J gene lost 3 bases, with 22 bases spanning the gap. In germline, CDR1 is SGHNT, CDR2 YYREEE (reference sequence). This CDR3 spans 17 amino acids. The CDR3 nucleotides are TGTGCCAGCAGCCCCCCGGGGGGTCCACGGCGGGACACTGAAGCTTTCTTT. Amino acid sequence: CASSPPGGPRRDTEAFF.

This clonotype was counted between two and nine times. The chain couples TRBV20-1 to TRBJ1-2, with D hard to call. Trimming took 6 bases from V and 5 from J, leaving 16 bases between them. Germline V gene data show CDR1 as DFQATT and CDR2 as SNEGSKA (reference sequence). CDR3 length: 13 amino acids. CDR3: CSASDIPPYGYTF. For the CDR3, the DNA is TGCAGTGCAAGCGACATCCCCCCTTATGGCTACACCTTC.

The CDR3 sequence is CASSQVRLAKNIQYF. The CDR3 DNA sequence: TGTGCCAGCAGCCAAGTCAGATTAGCCAAAAACATTCAGTACTTC. This chain connects TRBV3-1 to TRBJ2-4; unclear D gene. Looked up from germline, CDR1 is LGHDT and CDR2 is YNNKEL (reference sequence). V lost 1 base, J lost 0 bases, and 7 bases lay in between. The CDR3 has 15 amino acids.

This clonotype appeared many times. The chain uses TRBV4-2 and TRBJ2-1; 10 bases align to TRBD2. V shed 4 bases and J 7 bases; nucleotides not matched to a gene: 10. Germline CDR1 reads LGHNA; CDR2 reads YNFKEQ. The CDR3 sequence is 16 residues long. DNA for the CDR3: TGTGCCAGCAGCCCCCCGGGGAGACTAGCGGGTAATGAGCAGTTCTTC. It yields the protein CASSPPGRLAGNEQFF.

There are a few counts of this clonotype. This chain uses TRBV7-2 with TRBJ2-1; 12 bases map to TRBD2. With 3 bases clipped from V and 4 bases from J, the junction kept 4 bases outside the gene matches. Germline CDR1 and CDR2: SGHTA and FQGNSA. The CDR3 has 16 amino acids. The CDR3 protein is CASSFGLAGRYNEQFF. CDR3 nucleotide sequence: TGTGCCAGCAGCTTCGGACTAGCGGGACGATACAATGAGCAGTTCTTC.

By sample fraction, this clonotype is medium-sized (0.01 to 0.1%). V and J are TRBV15 and TRBJ2-1, with D possibly matching TRBD1 (6 bases). Germline values: CDR1 LNHNV, CDR2 YYDKDF (reference sequence). Between the trimmed V and J ends, which lost 0 bases and 7 bases, there was a span of 22 bases. The CDR3 length is 18 residues. The CDR3 DNA reads as TGTGCCACCAGCAGAGAAGGATCGTGGGCAGGGGCCCGTAATGAGCAGTTCTTC. Protein product: CATSREGSWAGARNEQFF.

This clonotype has just a few counts. The chain recombines TRBV5-1 with TRBJ2-3, with 7 bases lining up with TRBD1. Germline values: CDR1 SGHRS, CDR2 YFSETQ. This CDR3 is 15 amino acids long. V gave up 6 bases and J gave up 2 bases; unmatched junction bases: 9. This chain's CDR3 is CASTKTGQTTDTQYF. As DNA, the CDR3 is TGCGCCAGCACAAAGACAGGGCAGACCACAGATACGCAGTATTTT.

This clonotype was seen only a few times. The gene calls are TRBV6-5 and TRBJ2-3; D is undetermined. This CDR3 region has 13 residues. With 10 bases removed from V and 6 bases from J, the gap between germline ends came to 17 bases. Germline assignment: CDR1 MNHEY and CDR2 SVGAGI. The CDR3 sequence: CATQDRAFDTQYF. CDR3 coding DNA: TGTGCCACCCAGGACCGTGCGTTCGATACGCAGTATTTT.

The CDR3 nucleotides are TGTGCCAGCTCACCATGGAACAATGAGCAGTTCTTC. This encodes CASSPWNNEQFF. The chain recombines TRBV18 with TRBJ2-1, with unresolved D. Germline V gene lookup returns CDR1 KGHSH and CDR2 LQKENI. V shed 2 bases and J shed 5 bases, with 4 bases lying between them. The CDR3 loop spans 12 amino acids.

V and J are TRBV7-2 and TRBJ2-7, with D perhaps matching TRBD2 (5 bases). Germline CDR1 SGHTA, CDR2 FQGNSA. The V end was cut by 7 bases, the J end by 2 bases, with 15 bases between. The CDR3 is made up of 14 amino acids. The CDR3 DNA reads as TGTGCCAGCAACCCGGGGTTAGCGACCTACGAGCAGTACTTC. Encoded protein: CASNPGLATYEQYF.

This clonotype was seen a few times. This chain links TRBV4-2 with TRBJ2-1; possibly TRBD2 for D (6 bases). V was trimmed by 0 bases and J by 2 bases, leaving 8 bases between them. The germline V gene encodes CDR1 LGHNA and CDR2 YNFKEQ. The CDR3 sequence is 15 residues long. The CDR3 protein is CASSQEGTPYNEQFF. CDR3 coding DNA: TGTGCCAGCAGCCAAGAAGGGACTCCCTACAATGAGCAGTTCTTC.

This clonotype was observed a few times. The chain carries TRBV7-8 and TRBJ2-1; TRBD2 matches 7 bases. Germline-derived CDR1 and CDR2 are SGHVS and FQNEAQ. V was pared by 2 bases and J by 8 bases, with 9 bases of the junction left unmatched. The CDR3 extends over 15 amino acids. CDR3 bases: TGTGCCAGCAGCTTACGACTAGCCCCAAGCCATGAGCAGTTCTTC. This translates into CASSLRLAPSHEQFF.

The chain employs TRBV29-1 and TRBJ1-5; 11 nucleotides align to TRBD1. V was pared by 6 bases and J by 1 base, with 2 bases of the junction left unmatched. The CDR3 loop spans 14 amino acids. From germline, CDR1 is SQVTM and CDR2 ANQGSEA. This chain's CDR3 is CSVGTGGSNQPQHF. In DNA, the CDR3 is TGCAGCGTGGGGACAGGGGGAAGCAATCAGCCCCAGCATTTT.

The genes are TRBV5-1 and TRBJ1-1; D unresolved. This CDR3 is built from 13 residues. Germline V lookup: CDR1 SGHRS, CDR2 YFSETQ. The V end lost 0 bases, the J end lost 4 bases, and 7 bases lay between the germline ends. The CDR3 bases are TGCGCCAGCAGCTTGGTCGGAGTCACTGAAGCTTTCTTT. Its protein is CASSLVGVTEAFF.